A selection of T cell receptor beta chains follows, all from one sample in a study of shared clonotypes between healthy human individuals. Profiling relied on immunoSEQ multiplex PCR, and the TCRdb table lists in-frame clones only, not all of them. The table includes some 2,100,000 clones, nearly 97% detected once. The source material was naive CD4+ T cells sorted from blood. The source of these receptors is a man between 18 and 35 years old in good health. CDR3s include the opening cysteine and the closing phenylalanine or tryptophan. D genes are given only for firm matches. Some rows have no size entry. The others give once, few or many, or a class for an expanded clone.

D gene | J gene | V gene | clone size | CDR3 protein | CDR3 DNA
NA | TRBJ1-6 | TRBV9 | NA | CASSVGRQLNNSPLHF | TGTGCCAGCAGCGTAGGGCGGCAGCTTAATAATTCACCCCTCCACTTT
NA | TRBJ2-1 | TRBV5-1 | NA | CASSSDSNEQFF | TGCGCCAGCAGTTCGGACAGCAATGAGCAGTTCTTC
NA | TRBJ2-3 | TRBV21-1 | once | CASSNIGGSSTDTQYF | TGTGCCAGCAGCAATATAGGAGGGTCTTCCACAGATACGCAGTATTTT
NA | TRBJ2-3 | TRBV2 | NA | CASSRPGTDTQYF | TGTGCCAGCAGCCGCCCTGGCACAGATACGCAGTATTTT
TRBD2 | TRBJ2-1 | TRBV5-1 | NA | CASSASSGSSYNEQFF | TGCGCCAGCAGCGCCTCAAGCGGGAGCTCCTACAATGAGCAGTTCTTC
TRBD1 | TRBJ1-2 | TRBV29-1 | few | CSVGPGGSNF | TGCAGCGTTGGACCAGGGGGCTCCAACTTC
TRBD2 | TRBJ2-7 | TRBV19 | NA | CATASGSYEQYF | TGTGCCACGGCTAGCGGGAGCTACGAGCAGTACTTC
TRBD2 | TRBJ2-7 | TRBV6-5 | NA | CASSPSGGHSREQYF | TGTGCCAGCAGTCCGAGCGGGGGGCACTCCCGCGAGCAGTACTTC
NA | TRBJ2-5 | TRBV2 | NA | CASTLQETQYF | TGTGCCAGTACACTCCAAGAGACCCAGTACTTC
NA | TRBJ1-1 | TRBV5-4 | NA | CASRTGLMNTEAFF | TGTGCCAGCAGGACGGGGTTAATGAACACTGAAGCTTTCTTT
TRBD1 | TRBJ2-7 | TRBV7-2 | once | CASSPPPWGPGQNYEQYF | TGTGCCAGCAGCCCCCCCCCTTGGGGTCCGGGACAGAACTACGAGCAGTACTTC
TRBD1 | TRBJ2-1 | TRBV7-8 | NA | CASSSESWTGNNEQFF | TGTGCCAGCAGCTCGGAATCCTGGACAGGCAACAATGAGCAGTTCTTC